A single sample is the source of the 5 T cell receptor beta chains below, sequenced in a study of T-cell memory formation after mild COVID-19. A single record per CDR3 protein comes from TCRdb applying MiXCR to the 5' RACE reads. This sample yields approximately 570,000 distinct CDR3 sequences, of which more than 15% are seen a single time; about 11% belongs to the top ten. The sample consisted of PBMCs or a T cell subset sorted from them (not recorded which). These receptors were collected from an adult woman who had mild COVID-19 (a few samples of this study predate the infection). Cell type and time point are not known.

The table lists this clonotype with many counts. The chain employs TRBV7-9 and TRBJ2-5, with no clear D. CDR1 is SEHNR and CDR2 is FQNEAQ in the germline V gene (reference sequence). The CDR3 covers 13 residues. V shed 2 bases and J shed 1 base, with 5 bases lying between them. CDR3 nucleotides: TGTGCCAGCAGCTTAACTCCCCAAGAGACCCAGTACTTC. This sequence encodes CASSLTPQETQYF.

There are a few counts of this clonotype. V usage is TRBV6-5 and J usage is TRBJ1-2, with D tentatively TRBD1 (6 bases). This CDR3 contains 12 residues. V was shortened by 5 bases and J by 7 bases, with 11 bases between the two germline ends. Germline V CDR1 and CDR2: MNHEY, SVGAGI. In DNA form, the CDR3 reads TGTGCCAGCAGTCAAGGGGGGGGTGGCTACACCTTC. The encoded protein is CASSQGGGGYTF.

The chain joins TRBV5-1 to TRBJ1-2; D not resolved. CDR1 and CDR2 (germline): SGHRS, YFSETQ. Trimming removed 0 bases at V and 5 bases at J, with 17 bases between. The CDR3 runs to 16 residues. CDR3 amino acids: CASSLGLTSGSYGYTF. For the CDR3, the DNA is TGCGCCAGCAGCTTGGGACTGACGTCGGGCAGTTATGGCTACACCTTC.

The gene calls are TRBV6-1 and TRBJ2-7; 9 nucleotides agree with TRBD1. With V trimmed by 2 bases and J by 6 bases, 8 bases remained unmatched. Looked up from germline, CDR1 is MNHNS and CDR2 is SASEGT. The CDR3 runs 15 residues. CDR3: CASSEPGQGRSEQYF. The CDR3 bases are TGTGCCAGCAGTGAACCGGGACAGGGACGGTCCGAGCAGTACTTC.

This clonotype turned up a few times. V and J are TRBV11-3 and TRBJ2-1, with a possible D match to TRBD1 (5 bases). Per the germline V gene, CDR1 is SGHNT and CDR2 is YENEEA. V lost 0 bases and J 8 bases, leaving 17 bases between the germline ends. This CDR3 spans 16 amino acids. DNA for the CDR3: TGTGCCAGCAGCTTAGATCCGTTTGGGGCATTCCATGAGCAGTTCTTC. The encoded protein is CASSLDPFGAFHEQFF. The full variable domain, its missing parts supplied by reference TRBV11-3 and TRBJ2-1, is EAGVVQSPRYKIIEKKQPVAFWCNPISGHNTLYWYLQNLGQGPELLIRYENEEAVDDSQLPKDRFSAERLKGVDSTLKIQPAELGDSAVYLCASSLDPFGAFHEQFFGPGTRLTVL.